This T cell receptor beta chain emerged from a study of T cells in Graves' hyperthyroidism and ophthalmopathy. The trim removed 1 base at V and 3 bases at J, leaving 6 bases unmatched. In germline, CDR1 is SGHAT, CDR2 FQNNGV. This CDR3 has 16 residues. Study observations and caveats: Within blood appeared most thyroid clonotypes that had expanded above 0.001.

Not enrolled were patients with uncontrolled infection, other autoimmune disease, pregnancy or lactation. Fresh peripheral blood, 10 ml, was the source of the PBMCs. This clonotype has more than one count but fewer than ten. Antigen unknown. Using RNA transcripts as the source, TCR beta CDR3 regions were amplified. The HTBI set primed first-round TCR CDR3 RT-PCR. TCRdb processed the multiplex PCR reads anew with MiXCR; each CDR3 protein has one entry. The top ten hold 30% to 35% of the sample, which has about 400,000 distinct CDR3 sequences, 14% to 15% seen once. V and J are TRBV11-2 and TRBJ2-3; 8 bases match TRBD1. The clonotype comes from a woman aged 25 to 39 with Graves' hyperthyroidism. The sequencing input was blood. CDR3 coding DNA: TGTGCCAGCAGCTTAGGCGCAGGGGGCTGGACAGATACGCAGTATTTT. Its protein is CASSLGAGGWTDTQYF.